The rows below give T cell receptor beta chains drawn from one sample of a study of blood T cell repertoires in COVID-19. Generated by immunoSEQ multiplex PCR, the TCRdb table keeps only in-frame clones and is missing some. The repertoire holds some 330,000 clones, with 80% to 90% as singletons. Sequencing used PBMCs or T cells enriched from blood (not recorded which). The receptors were sampled from a man aged 30 to 39 who had recovered from COVID-19. Each CDR3 is given with its conserved first and last residue. The order of the fields is clone size, J gene, V gene, D gene, CDR3 protein, CDR3 DNA. D genes are given only for firm matches. Rows give clone size only sometimes, using once, few, many, or a class for an expanded clone.

clone size: .
J gene: TRBJ2-3
V gene: TRBV5-1
D gene: .
CDR3 protein: CASSLGGLAGDTQYF
CDR3 DNA: TGCGCCAGCAGCTTGGGAGGCCTCGCCGGAGATACGCAGTATTTT

clone size: .
J gene: TRBJ2-7
V gene: TRBV11-2
D gene: .
CDR3 protein: CASSLTTKTYEQYF
CDR3 DNA: TGTGCCAGCAGCTTAACGACAAAAACGTACGAGCAGTACTTC

clone size: .
J gene: TRBJ1-5
V gene: TRBV28
D gene: .
CDR3 protein: CASSLWADQPQHF
CDR3 DNA: TGTGCCAGCAGTTTATGGGCCGATCAGCCCCAGCATTTT

clone size: .
J gene: TRBJ1-1
V gene: TRBV2
D gene: TRBD1
CDR3 protein: CASRKGQGITEAFF
CDR3 DNA: TGTGCCAGCAGGAAGGGACAGGGAATAACTGAAGCTTTCTTT

clone size: .
J gene: TRBJ1-5
V gene: TRBV7-6
D gene: TRBD1
CDR3 protein: CASSPRQGASNQPQHF
CDR3 DNA: TGTGCCAGCAGCCCACGACAGGGGGCCAGCAATCAGCCCCAGCATTTT

clone size: .
J gene: TRBJ1-5
V gene: TRBV5-1
D gene: TRBD1
CDR3 protein: CASSPGTDLNQPQHF
CDR3 DNA: TGCGCCAGCAGCCCCGGGACAGACCTAAATCAGCCCCAGCATTTT

clone size: .
J gene: TRBJ1-6
V gene: TRBV28
D gene: .
CDR3 protein: CASNASRGLRSPLHF
CDR3 DNA: TGTGCCAGCAATGCCTCCCGGGGTCTCCGATCACCCCTCCACTTT

clone size: .
J gene: TRBJ2-3
V gene: TRBV13
D gene: .
CDR3 protein: CASSFLGGPRDTQYF
CDR3 DNA: TGTGCCAGCAGCTTTTTGGGGGGGCCTAGAGATACGCAGTATTTT

clone size: few
J gene: TRBJ2-2
V gene: TRBV10-1
D gene: TRBD2
CDR3 protein: CASSSGLAGRSGELFF
CDR3 DNA: TGCGCCAGCTCCTCAGGACTAGCGGGGAGGAGCGGGGAGCTGTTTTTT

clone size: .
J gene: TRBJ1-2
V gene: TRBV30
D gene: TRBD1
CDR3 protein: CAWNLEGGVGGYTF
CDR3 DNA: TGTGCCTGGAACCTAGAAGGGGGCGTCGGTGGCTACACCTTC